The rows below give T cell receptor beta chains drawn from one sample of a study of shared clonotypes between healthy human individuals. Method: immunoSEQ multiplex PCR; TCRdb's copy keeps in-frame clones and lacks some. The sample includes under 1,100,000 clones, roughly 74% of them seen just once. The sample taken for sequencing was memory CD4+ T cells from PBMCs. All receptors derive from a young man in good health. Some clones in this sample may be carry-over from other donors' samples. CDR3s include the opening cysteine and the closing phenylalanine or tryptophan. Fields, in order: CDR3 DNA, CDR3 protein, V gene, J gene, D gene, clone size. The D gene is left open where the match is weak. Clone size appears in some rows only: once, few, many, or a class for an expanded clone.

cdr3_nt: TGTGCCAGCAGCTTAGGAGTAGTATTGAACACTGAAGCTTTCTTT
cdr3_aa: CASSLGVVLNTEAFF
v_call: TRBV11-1
j_call: TRBJ1-1
d_call: -
clone_size: -

cdr3_nt: TGTGCCAGCAGCTTAGGGCACAACACCGGGGAGCTGTTTTTT
cdr3_aa: CASSLGHNTGELFF
v_call: TRBV13
j_call: TRBJ2-2
d_call: -
clone_size: many

cdr3_nt: TGTGCCAGCAGCCAAGAGAGTTGGTCAGATACGCAGTATTTT
cdr3_aa: CASSQESWSDTQYF
v_call: TRBV9
j_call: TRBJ2-3
d_call: -
clone_size: -

cdr3_nt: TGTGCCAGCAGTTCCCACAGGGTCGAAGTCTACGAGCAGTACTTC
cdr3_aa: CASSSHRVEVYEQYF
v_call: TRBV6-6
j_call: TRBJ2-7
d_call: -
clone_size: few

cdr3_nt: TGTGCCAGCACCCCACAAAGGGGACTAGCCAAAAACATTCAGTACTTC
cdr3_aa: CASTPQRGLAKNIQYF
v_call: TRBV11-2
j_call: TRBJ2-4
d_call: -
clone_size: -

cdr3_nt: TGTGCCAGCAATTCAGGGGGCACACTACATGGCTACACCTTC
cdr3_aa: CASNSGGTLHGYTF
v_call: TRBV28
j_call: TRBJ1-2
d_call: TRBD1
clone_size: -

cdr3_nt: TGTGCCAGCTTCGAGACTAGCGGGAGGCGAGAGACCCAGTACTTC
cdr3_aa: CASFETSGRRETQYF
v_call: TRBV18
j_call: TRBJ2-5
d_call: TRBD2
clone_size: once

cdr3_nt: TGTGCCAGCAGCCCTACACCTTGGGGAACTGAAGCTTTCTTT
cdr3_aa: CASSPTPWGTEAFF
v_call: TRBV28
j_call: TRBJ1-1
d_call: -
clone_size: -

cdr3_nt: TGTGCCAGCGCAGACAACTATGGCTACACCTTC
cdr3_aa: CASADNYGYTF
v_call: TRBV28
j_call: TRBJ1-2
d_call: -
clone_size: -

cdr3_nt: TGTGCCACCAGCAGAGGAGAGTCTCTCGAGCAGTACTTC
cdr3_aa: CATSRGESLEQYF
v_call: TRBV15
j_call: TRBJ2-7
d_call: -
clone_size: -

cdr3_nt: TGTGCCAGCAGTGATTGGTTTGGGGGGAGGGCTGAAGCTTTCTTT
cdr3_aa: CASSDWFGGRAEAFF
v_call: TRBV6-1
j_call: TRBJ1-1
d_call: -
clone_size: -

cdr3_nt: TGTGCCAGCCGGGGGGAGAACACCGGGGAGCTGTTTTTT
cdr3_aa: CASRGENTGELFF
v_call: TRBV28
j_call: TRBJ2-2
d_call: TRBD2
clone_size: once

cdr3_nt: TGCAGCGTTGATGCCTCTGGGGCCAACGTCCTGACTTTC
cdr3_aa: CSVDASGANVLTF
v_call: TRBV29-1
j_call: TRBJ2-6
d_call: -
clone_size: once

cdr3_nt: TGTGCCAGCTCACCCACGGGCAGAGGGTACCAAGAGACCCAGTACTTC
cdr3_aa: CASSPTGRGYQETQYF
v_call: TRBV18
j_call: TRBJ2-5
d_call: -
clone_size: -

cdr3_nt: TGTGCCAGCAGTACAGCCAGCTCTGGAAACACCATATATTTT
cdr3_aa: CASSTASSGNTIYF
v_call: TRBV28
j_call: TRBJ1-3
d_call: -
clone_size: -

cdr3_nt: TGTGCCAGCAGTTCACCGGGCCCTCCGGAGACCCAGTACTTC
cdr3_aa: CASSSPGPPETQYF
v_call: TRBV5-4
j_call: TRBJ2-5
d_call: -
clone_size: once

cdr3_nt: TGTGCCAGCAGCCCCAGGGGGGACATGAACACTGAAGCTTTCTTT
cdr3_aa: CASSPRGDMNTEAFF
v_call: TRBV7-8
j_call: TRBJ1-1
d_call: TRBD1
clone_size: -

cdr3_nt: TGTGCCAGCAGCTTGGTCCTAGCGGCCTTGAGCTCCTACAATGAGCAGTTCTTC
cdr3_aa: CASSLVLAALSSYNEQFF
v_call: TRBV5-8
j_call: TRBJ2-1
d_call: TRBD2
clone_size: -

cdr3_nt: TGTGCCAGCAGAGATCGAAACTCCTACGAGCAGTACTTC
cdr3_aa: CASRDRNSYEQYF
v_call: TRBV6-5
j_call: TRBJ2-7
d_call: -
clone_size: once

cdr3_nt: TGTGCCAGCAGCTTGCTCACCTCCTACAATGAGCAGTTCTTC
cdr3_aa: CASSLLTSYNEQFF
v_call: TRBV5-6
j_call: TRBJ2-1
d_call: -
clone_size: -

cdr3_nt: TGTGCCAGCAGCTCCGAAATTGCATTCACAGATACGCAGTATTTT
cdr3_aa: CASSSEIAFTDTQYF
v_call: TRBV5-4
j_call: TRBJ2-3
d_call: -
clone_size: -

cdr3_nt: TGTGCCACCAGCCGAGGGTACGAGCAGTACTTC
cdr3_aa: CATSRGYEQYF
v_call: TRBV28
j_call: TRBJ2-7
d_call: -
clone_size: few

cdr3_nt: TGTGCCAGCAGCCCGGTCCCTAGCGCCTCTTACAATGAGCAGTTCTTC
cdr3_aa: CASSPVPSASYNEQFF
v_call: TRBV5-4
j_call: TRBJ2-1
d_call: -
clone_size: -

cdr3_nt: TGTGCCAGCTCACCAACACAGGGGGCCCGGGGCAATGAGCAGTTCTTC
cdr3_aa: CASSPTQGARGNEQFF
v_call: TRBV18
j_call: TRBJ2-1
d_call: TRBD1
clone_size: -

cdr3_nt: TGCGCCAGCAGCTCTGTGACAGGCTACAATGAGCAGTTCTTC
cdr3_aa: CASSSVTGYNEQFF
v_call: TRBV4-1
j_call: TRBJ2-1
d_call: -
clone_size: -

cdr3_nt: TGTGCCAGCAGTTCCCCGGGACAGGGAGGCAATGAGCAGTTCTTC
cdr3_aa: CASSSPGQGGNEQFF
v_call: TRBV28
j_call: TRBJ2-1
d_call: TRBD1
clone_size: -

cdr3_nt: TGTGCCAGCAGCCCGAGAGGTCACACCATATATTTT
cdr3_aa: CASSPRGHTIYF
v_call: TRBV7-2
j_call: TRBJ1-3
d_call: -
clone_size: few

cdr3_nt: TGTGCCTCCCAGGGGTATGGCTACGAGCAGTACTTC
cdr3_aa: CASQGYGYEQYF
v_call: TRBV2
j_call: TRBJ2-7
d_call: -
clone_size: -

cdr3_nt: TGTGCCAGCAGTTCGAACACTGAAGCTTTCTTT
cdr3_aa: CASSSNTEAFF
v_call: TRBV7-9
j_call: TRBJ1-1
d_call: -
clone_size: few

cdr3_nt: TGTGCCAGCAATGACAGGAAGGCTTCGTGGGGCTACACCTTC
cdr3_aa: CASNDRKASWGYTF
v_call: TRBV2
j_call: TRBJ1-2
d_call: -
clone_size: -